This T cell receptor beta chain was sequenced in a study of STAT5B mutations in CD4+ large granular lymphocyte leukemia. On the study more broadly: Among healthy donors, a particular HLA allele went with more CDR3 'QG' motifs. Findings and caveats of the study: Main leukemic clonotypes were patient-specific, but roughly 23% appeared at low frequency elsewhere.

In the original analysis: The detection floor for productive clonotype frequency was 2.59 x 10-5. Some clones are missing from TCRdb's copy, which holds only in-frame ones; the method was immunoSEQ multiplex PCR. V and J calls and clone size are copied from that table; D and trimming were computed from the DNA. The repertoire has around 33,000 clones, around four fifths of them found once; the top ten carry 2.1%. The CDR3 extends over 16 amino acids. Germline CDR1 SGHRS, CDR2 YFSETQ. V lost 4 bases, J lost 4 bases, and 20 bases lay in between. Controls came from buffy coats of healthy blood donors. Remarks on this clone: What it binds is unknown.

The sequencing input was CD4+ T cells from blood buffy coats. This sequence was found in a human donor in good health. This chain connects TRBV5-1 to TRBJ1-2; a possible D gene is TRBD1 (5 bases). CDR3 sequence (DNA): TGCGCCAGCAGCCAAACTGGGGCGGGACCAATCTATGGCTACACCTTC. Protein sequence: CASSQTGAGPIYGYTF.